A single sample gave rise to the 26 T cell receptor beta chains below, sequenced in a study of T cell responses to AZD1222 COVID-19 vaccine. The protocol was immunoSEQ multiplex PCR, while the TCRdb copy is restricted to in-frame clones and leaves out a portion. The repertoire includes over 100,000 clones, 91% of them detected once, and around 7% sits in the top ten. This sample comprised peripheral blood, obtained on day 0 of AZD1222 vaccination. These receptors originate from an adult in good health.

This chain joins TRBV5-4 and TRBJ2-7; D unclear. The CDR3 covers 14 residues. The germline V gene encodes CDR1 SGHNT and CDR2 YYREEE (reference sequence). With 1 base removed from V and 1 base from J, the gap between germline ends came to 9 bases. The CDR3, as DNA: TGTGCCAGCAGCTTGATCGGACCTTCCTACGAGCAGTACTTC. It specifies CASSLIGPSYEQYF.

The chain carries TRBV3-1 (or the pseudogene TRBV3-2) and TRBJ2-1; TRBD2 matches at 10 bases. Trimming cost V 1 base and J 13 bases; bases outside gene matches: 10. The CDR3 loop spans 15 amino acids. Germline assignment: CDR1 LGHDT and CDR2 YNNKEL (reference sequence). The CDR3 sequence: CASSQAGSSGSPQFF. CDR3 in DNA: TGTGCCAGCAGCCAAGCAGGCTCTAGCGGGAGCCCACAGTTCTTC.

In nucleotides, the CDR3 is TGTGCCAGCAGCAGTACTAGCGGTGATACGCAGTATTTT. Residues: CASSSTSGDTQYF. The chain recombines TRBV7-2 with TRBJ2-3, with TRBD2 identical over 8 bases. The CDR3 is 13 residues long. V was clipped by 5 bases and J by 6 bases; unmatched bases: 4. Germline V gene lookup returns CDR1 SGHTA and CDR2 FQGNSA.

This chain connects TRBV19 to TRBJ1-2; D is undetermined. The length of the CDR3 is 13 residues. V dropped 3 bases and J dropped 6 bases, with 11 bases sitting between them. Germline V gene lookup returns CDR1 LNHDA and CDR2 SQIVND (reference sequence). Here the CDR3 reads CASSMGAIDGYTF. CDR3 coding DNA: TGTGCCAGTAGTATGGGTGCCATAGATGGCTACACCTTC.

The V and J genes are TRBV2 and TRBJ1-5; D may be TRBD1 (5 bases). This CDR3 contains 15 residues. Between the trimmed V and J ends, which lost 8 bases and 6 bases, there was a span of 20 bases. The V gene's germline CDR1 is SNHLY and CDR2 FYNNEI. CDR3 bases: TGTGCCAGCTTTAACGGCCCGGGGGGAGGTCAGCCCCAGCATTTT. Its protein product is CASFNGPGGGQPQHF.

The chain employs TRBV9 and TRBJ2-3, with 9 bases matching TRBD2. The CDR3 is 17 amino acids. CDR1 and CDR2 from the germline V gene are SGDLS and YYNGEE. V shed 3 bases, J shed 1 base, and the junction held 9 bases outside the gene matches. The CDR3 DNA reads TGTGCCAGCAGCGGGTTAGCGGGAGAGATGGGCACAGATACGCAGTATTTT. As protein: CASSGLAGEMGTDTQYF.

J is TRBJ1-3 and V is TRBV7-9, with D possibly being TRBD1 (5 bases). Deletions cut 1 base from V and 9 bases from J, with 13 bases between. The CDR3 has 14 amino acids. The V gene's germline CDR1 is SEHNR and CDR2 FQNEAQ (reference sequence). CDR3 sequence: CASSLDPGRGTIYF. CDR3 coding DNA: TGTGCCAGCAGCTTAGATCCAGGGAGGGGCACCATATATTTT.

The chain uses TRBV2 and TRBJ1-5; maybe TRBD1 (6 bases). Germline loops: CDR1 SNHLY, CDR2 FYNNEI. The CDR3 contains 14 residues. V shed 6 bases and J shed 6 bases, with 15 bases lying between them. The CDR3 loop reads CASSLQGFGQPQHF. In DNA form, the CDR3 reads TGTGCCAGCAGCCTCCAGGGGTTCGGTCAGCCCCAGCATTTT. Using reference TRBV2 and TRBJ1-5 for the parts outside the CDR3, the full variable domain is EPEVTQTPSHQVTQMGQEVILRCVPISNHLYFYWYRQILGQKVEFLVSFYNNEISEKSEIFDDQFSVERPDGSNFTLKIRSTKLEDSAMYFCASSLQGFGQPQHFGDGTRLSIL.

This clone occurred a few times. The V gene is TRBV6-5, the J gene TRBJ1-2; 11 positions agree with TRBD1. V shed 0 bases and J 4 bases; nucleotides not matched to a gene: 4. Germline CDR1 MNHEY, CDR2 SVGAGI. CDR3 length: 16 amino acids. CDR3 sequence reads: CASSYSRTGGGYGYTF. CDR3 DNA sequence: TGTGCCAGCAGTTACTCGAGGACAGGGGGCGGCTATGGCTACACCTTC.

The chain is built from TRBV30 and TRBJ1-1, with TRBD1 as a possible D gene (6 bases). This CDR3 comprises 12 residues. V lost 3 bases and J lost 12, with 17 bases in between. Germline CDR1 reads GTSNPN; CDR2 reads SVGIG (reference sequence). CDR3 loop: CAWSPGAWMPFF. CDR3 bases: TGTGCCTGGAGCCCGGGGGCTTGGATGCCTTTCTTT.

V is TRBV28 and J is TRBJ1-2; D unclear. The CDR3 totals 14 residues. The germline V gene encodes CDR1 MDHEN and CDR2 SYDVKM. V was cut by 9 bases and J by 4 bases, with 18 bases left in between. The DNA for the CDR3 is TGTGCCAGTCTTAGCCCCGGACCTTCCTATGGCTACACCTTC. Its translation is CASLSPGPSYGYTF.

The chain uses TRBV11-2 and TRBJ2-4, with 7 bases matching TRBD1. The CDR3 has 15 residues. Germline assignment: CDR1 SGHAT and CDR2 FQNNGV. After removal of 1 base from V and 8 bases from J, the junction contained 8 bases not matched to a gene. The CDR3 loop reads CASSLGGTAGDIQYF. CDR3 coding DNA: TGTGCCAGCAGCTTAGGGGGGACAGCCGGGGACATTCAGTACTTC.

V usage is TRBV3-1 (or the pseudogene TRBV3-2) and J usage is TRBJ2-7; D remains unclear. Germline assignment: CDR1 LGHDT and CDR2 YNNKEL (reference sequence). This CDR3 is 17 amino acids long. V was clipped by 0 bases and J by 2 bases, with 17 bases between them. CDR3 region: CASSQDQSANPPYEQYF. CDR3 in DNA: TGTGCCAGCAGCCAAGACCAATCGGCTAATCCTCCCTACGAGCAGTACTTC.

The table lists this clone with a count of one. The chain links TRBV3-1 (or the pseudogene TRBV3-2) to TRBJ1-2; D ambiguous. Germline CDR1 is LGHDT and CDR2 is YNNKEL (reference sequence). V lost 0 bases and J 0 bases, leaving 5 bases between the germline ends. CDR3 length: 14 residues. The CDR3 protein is CASSQEGSNYGYTF. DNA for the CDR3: TGTGCCAGCAGCCAAGAGGGGTCTAACTATGGCTACACCTTC.

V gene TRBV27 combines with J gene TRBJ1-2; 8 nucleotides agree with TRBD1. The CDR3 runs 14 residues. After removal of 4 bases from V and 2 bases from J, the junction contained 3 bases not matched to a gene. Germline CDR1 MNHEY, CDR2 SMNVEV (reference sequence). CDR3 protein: CASSYSGGNYGYTF. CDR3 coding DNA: TGTGCCAGCAGTTATTCAGGGGGCAACTATGGCTACACCTTC.

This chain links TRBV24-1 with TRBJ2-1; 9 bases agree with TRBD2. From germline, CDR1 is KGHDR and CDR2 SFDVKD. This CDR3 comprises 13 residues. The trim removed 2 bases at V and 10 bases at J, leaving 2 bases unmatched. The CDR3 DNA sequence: TGTGCCACCAGTGATTCGGGACTAGCCGAGCAGTTCTTC. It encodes CATSDSGLAEQFF.

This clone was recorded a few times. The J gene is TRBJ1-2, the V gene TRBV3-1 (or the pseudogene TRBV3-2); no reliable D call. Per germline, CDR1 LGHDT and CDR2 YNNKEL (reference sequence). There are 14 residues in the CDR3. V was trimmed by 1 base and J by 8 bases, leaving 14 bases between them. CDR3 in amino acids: CASSQARVGYGYTF. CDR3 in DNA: TGTGCCAGCAGCCAAGCTCGTGTGGGGTACGGCTACACCTTC.

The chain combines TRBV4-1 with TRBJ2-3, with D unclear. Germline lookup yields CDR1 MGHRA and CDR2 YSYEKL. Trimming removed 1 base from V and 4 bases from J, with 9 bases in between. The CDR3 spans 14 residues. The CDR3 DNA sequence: TGCGCCAGCAGCCAAGGTCGAGGTGCAGATACGCAGTATTTT. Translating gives CASSQGRGADTQYF.

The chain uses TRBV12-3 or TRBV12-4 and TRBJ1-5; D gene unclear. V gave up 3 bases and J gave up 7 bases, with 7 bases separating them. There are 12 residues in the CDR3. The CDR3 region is CASSFGFQPQHF. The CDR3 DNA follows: TGTGCCAGCAGTTTTGGGTTCCAGCCCCAGCATTTT.

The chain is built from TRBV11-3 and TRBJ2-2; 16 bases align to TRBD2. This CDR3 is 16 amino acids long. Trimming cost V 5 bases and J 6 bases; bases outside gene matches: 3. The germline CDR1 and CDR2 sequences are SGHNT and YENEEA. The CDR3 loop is CASSPGTSGGAGELFF. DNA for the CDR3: TGTGCCAGCAGCCCCGGGACTAGCGGGGGGGCCGGGGAGCTGTTTTTT.

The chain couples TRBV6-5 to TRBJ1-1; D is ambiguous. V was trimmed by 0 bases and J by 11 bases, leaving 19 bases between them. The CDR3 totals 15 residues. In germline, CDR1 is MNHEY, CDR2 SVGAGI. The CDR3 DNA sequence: TGTGCCAGCAGTTACTCGGTTCGGGGAGATGGCCGTGCTTTCTTT. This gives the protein CASSYSVRGDGRAFF.

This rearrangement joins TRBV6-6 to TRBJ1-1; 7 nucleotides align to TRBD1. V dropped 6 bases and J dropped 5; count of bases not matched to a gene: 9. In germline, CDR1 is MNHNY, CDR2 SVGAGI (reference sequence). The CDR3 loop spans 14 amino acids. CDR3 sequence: CASRQSGTETEAFF. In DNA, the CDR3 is TGTGCCAGCAGACAATCTGGGACAGAAACTGAAGCTTTCTTT.

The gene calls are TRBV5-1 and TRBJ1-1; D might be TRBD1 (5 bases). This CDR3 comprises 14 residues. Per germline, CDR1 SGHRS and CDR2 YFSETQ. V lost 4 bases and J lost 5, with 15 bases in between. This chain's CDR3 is CASSRREEGTEAFF. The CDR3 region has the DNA TGCGCCAGCAGCCGGAGGGAGGAGGGGACTGAAGCTTTCTTT.

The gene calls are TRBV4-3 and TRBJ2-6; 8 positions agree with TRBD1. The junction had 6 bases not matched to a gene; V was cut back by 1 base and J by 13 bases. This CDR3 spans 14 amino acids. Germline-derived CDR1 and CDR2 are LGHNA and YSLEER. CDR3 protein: CASSQVGQGGVLTF. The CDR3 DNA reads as TGCGCCAGCAGCCAAGTAGGACAGGGTGGTGTCCTGACTTTC.

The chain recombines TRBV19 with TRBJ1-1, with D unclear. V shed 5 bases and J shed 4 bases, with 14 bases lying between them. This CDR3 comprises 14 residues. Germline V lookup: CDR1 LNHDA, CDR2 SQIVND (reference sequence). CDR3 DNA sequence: TGTGCCAGTAGTCCGACGGTGGTGGTCACTGAAGCTTTCTTT. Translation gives CASSPTVVVTEAFF.

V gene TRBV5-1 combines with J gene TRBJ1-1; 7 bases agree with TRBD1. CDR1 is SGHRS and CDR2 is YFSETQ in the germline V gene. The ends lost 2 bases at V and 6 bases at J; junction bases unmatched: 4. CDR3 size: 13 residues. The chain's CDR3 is CASSFQGQSEAFF. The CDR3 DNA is TGCGCCAGCAGCTTTCAGGGACAGTCTGAAGCTTTCTTT.